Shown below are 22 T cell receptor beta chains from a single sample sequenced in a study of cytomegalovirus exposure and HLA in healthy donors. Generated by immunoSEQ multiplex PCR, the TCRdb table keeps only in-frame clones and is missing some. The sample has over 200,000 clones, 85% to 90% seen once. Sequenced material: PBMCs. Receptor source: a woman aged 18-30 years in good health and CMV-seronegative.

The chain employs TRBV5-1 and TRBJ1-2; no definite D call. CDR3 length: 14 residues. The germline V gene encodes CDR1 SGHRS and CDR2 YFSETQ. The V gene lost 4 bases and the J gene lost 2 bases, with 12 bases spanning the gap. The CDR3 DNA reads TGCGCCAGCAGCCGGCGGGAGAACAACTATGGCTACACCTTC. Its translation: CASSRRENNYGYTF. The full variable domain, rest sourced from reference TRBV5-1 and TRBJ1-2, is KAGVTQTPRYLIKTRGQQVTLSCSPISGHRSVSWYQQTPGQGLQFLFEYFSETQRNKGNFPGRFSGRQFSNSRSEMNVSTLELGDSALYLCASSRRENNYGYTFGSGTRLTVV.

The CDR3 region has the DNA TGTGCCAGCAGGCCTACCGTGAACACTGAAGCTTTCTTT. Translating it yields CASRPTVNTEAFF. The chain is built from TRBV28 and TRBJ1-1; unclear D gene. The germline CDR1 and CDR2 sequences are MDHEN and SYDVKM. The V and J ends lost 6 bases and 0 bases respectively, with 8 bases between them. The CDR3 is 13 amino acids.

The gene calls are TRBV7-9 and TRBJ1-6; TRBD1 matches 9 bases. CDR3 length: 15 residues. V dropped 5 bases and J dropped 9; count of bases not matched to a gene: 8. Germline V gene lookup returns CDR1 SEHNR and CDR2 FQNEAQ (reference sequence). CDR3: CASSTTGGHTSPLHF. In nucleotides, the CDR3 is TGTGCCAGCAGCACGACAGGGGGTCATACTTCACCCCTCCACTTT. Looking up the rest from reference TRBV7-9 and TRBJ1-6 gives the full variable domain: DTGVSQNPRHKITKRGQNVTFRCDPISEHNRLYWYRQTLGQGPEFLTYFQNEAQLEKSRLLSDRFSAERPKGSFSTLEIQRTEQGDSAMYLCASSTTGGHTSPLHFGNGTRLTVT.

Written as DNA, the CDR3 is TGTGCCAGCAGCACCGCCCCAGGCGGGGGGGCATGGGAGACCCAGTACTTC. Protein: CASSTAPGGGAWETQYF. The chain couples TRBV7-2 to TRBJ2-5, with 9 bases matching TRBD2. The CDR3 loop spans 17 amino acids. V lost 5 bases and J lost 5; bases outside the gene matches: 15. CDR1 SGHTA and CDR2 FQGNSA come from the germline V gene.

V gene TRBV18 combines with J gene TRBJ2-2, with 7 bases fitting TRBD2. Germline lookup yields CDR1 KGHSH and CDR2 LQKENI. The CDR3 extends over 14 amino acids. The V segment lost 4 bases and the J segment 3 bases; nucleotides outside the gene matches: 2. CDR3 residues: CASSLGRDTGELFF. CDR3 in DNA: TGTGCCAGCTCACTAGGGAGGGACACCGGGGAGCTGTTTTTT.

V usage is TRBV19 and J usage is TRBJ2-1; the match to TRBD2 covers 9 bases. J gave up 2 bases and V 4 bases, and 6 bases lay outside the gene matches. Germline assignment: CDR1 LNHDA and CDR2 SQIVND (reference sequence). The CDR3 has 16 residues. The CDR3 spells CASSNRGTSTYNEQFF. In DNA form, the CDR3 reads TGTGCCAGTAGTAATAGGGGGACTAGCACCTACAATGAGCAGTTCTTC.

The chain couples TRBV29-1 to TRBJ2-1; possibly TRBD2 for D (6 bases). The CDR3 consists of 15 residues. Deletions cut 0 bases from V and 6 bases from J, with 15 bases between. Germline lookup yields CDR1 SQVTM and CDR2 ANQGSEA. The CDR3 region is CSVEDGRRGGNEQFF. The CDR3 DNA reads TGCAGCGTTGAAGATGGTAGGAGGGGTGGCAATGAGCAGTTCTTC.

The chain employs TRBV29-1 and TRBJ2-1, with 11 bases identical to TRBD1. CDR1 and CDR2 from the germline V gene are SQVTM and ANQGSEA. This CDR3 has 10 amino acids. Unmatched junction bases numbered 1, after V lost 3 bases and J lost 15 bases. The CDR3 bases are TGCAGCGTTGAGGACAGGGGGCGGTTCTTC. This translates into CSVEDRGRFF.

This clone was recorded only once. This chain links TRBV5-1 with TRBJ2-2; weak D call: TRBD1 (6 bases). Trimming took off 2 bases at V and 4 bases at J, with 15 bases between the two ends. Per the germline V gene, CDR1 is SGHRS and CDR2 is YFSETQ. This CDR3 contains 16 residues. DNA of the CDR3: TGCGCCAGCAGCTTTGAACAGGGAAGTAGCACCGGGGAGCTGTTTTTT. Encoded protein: CASSFEQGSSTGELFF.

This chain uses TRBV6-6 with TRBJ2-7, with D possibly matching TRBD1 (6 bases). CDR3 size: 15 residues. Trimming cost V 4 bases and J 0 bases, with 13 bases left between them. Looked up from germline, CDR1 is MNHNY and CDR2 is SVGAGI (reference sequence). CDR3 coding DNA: TGTGCCAGCAGTTGGGGGCAGGGAAGCTCCTACGAGCAGTACTTC. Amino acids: CASSWGQGSSYEQYF.

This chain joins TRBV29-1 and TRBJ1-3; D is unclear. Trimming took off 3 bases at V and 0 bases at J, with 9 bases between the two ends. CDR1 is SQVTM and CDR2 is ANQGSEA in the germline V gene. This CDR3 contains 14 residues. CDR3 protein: CSVDHNYSGNTIYF. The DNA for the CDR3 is TGCAGCGTTGATCACAATTACTCTGGAAACACCATATATTTT.

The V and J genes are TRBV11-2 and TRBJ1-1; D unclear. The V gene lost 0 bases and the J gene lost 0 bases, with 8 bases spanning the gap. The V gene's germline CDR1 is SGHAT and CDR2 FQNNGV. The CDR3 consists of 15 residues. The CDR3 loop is CASSLERAMNTEAFF. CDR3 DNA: TGTGCCAGCAGCTTAGAGCGGGCAATGAACACTGAAGCTTTCTTT.

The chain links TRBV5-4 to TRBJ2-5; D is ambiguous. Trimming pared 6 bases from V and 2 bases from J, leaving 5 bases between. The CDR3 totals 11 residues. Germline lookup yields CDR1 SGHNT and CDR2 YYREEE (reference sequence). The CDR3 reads CASNEQETQYF. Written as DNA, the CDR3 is TGTGCCAGCAACGAGCAAGAGACCCAGTACTTC.

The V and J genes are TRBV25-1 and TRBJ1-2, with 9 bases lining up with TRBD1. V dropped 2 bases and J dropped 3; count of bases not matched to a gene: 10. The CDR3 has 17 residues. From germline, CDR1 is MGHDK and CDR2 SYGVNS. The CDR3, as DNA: TGTGCCAGCAGTGAAAGACCTACAGGGGGCGCGGACTATGGCTACACCTTC. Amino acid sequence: CASSERPTGGADYGYTF.

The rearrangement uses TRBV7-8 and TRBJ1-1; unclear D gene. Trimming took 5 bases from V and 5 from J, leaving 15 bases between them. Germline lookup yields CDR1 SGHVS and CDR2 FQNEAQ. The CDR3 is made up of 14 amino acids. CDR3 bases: TGTGCCAGCAGCCTCAGCGGGTTGGGAACTGAAGCTTTCTTT. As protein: CASSLSGLGTEAFF.

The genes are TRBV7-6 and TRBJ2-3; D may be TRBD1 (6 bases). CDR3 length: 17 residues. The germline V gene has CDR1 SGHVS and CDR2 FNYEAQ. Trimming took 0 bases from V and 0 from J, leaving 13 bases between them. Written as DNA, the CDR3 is TGTGCCAGCAGCTTAGCCCGGACAGTCTCTAGCACAGATACGCAGTATTTT. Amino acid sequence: CASSLARTVSSTDTQYF.

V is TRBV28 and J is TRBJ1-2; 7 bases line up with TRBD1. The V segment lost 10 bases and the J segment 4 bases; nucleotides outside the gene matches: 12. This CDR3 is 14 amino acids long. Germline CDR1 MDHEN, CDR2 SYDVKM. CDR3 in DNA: TGTGCCATCACAAAGGGGGCGCGGAGCTATGGCTACACCTTC. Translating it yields CAITKGARSYGYTF.

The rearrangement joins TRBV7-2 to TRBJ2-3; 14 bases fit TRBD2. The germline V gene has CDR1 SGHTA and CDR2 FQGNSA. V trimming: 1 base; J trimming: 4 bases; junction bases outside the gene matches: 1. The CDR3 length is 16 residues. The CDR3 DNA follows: TGTGCCAGCAGCTTAGGGACTAGCGGGGGGCCAGATACGCAGTATTTT. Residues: CASSLGTSGGPDTQYF.

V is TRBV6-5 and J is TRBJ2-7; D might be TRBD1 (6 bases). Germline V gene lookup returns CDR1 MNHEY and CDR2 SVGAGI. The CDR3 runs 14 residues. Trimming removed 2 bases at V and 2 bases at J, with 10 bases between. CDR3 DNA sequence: TGTGCCAGCAGTTACGAAGCAGGGGCCTACGAGCAGTACGTC. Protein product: CASSYEAGAYEQYV.

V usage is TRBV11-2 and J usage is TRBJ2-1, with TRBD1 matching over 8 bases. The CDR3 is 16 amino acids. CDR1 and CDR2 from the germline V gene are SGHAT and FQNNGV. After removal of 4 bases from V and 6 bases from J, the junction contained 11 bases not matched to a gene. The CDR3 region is CASSSGVRTGTNEQFF. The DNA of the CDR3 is TGTGCCAGCAGCTCCGGGGTCCGGACAGGGACCAATGAGCAGTTCTTC. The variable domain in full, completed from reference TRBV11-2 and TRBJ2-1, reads EAGVAQSPRYKIIEKRQSVAFWCNPISGHATLYWYQQILGQGPKLLIQFQNNGVVDDSQLPKDRFSAERLKGVDSTLKIQPAKLEDSAVYLCASSSGVRTGTNEQFFGPGTRLTVL.

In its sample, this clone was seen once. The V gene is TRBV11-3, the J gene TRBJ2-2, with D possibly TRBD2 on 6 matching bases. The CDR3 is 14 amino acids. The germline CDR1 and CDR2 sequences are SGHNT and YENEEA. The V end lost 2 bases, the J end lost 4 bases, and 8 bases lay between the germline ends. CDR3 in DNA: TGTGCCAGCAGCTTAAGGGGAGGCACCGGGGAGCTGTTTTTT. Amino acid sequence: CASSLRGGTGELFF.

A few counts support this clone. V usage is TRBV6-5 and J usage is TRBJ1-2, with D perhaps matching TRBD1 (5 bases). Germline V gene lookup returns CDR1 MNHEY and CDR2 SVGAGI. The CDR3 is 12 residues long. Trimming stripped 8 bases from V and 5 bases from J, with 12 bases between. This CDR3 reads CASRKGSYGYTF. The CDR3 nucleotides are TGTGCCAGCCGTAAGGGGTCGTATGGCTACACCTTC.